Presented here are 8 T cell receptor beta chains from one specimen sequenced in a study of Ad26.COV2.S vaccination and SARS-CoV-2 variants. Profiled with immunoSEQ multiplex PCR; TCRdb holds only in-frame clones, not every one. The data show 350,000 to 500,000 clones, roughly 88% seen once. Treatment reported: roughly 19 received Ad26.COV2.S at low or high dose, single or two shots; about 5 received placebo; per-sample allocation not given. At day 63 after the first vaccine or placebo injection, samples were drawn. The source material was peripheral blood, sampled in a trial of Ad26.COV2.S vaccine versus placebo. Every receptor here comes from a person between 18 and 60 years old who received the Ad26.COV2.S COVID-19 vaccine or a placebo.

This clone was counted a single time. The rearrangement joins TRBV7-9 to TRBJ2-6; maybe TRBD2 (5 bases). The CDR3 is 15 amino acids. Germline V lookup: CDR1 SEHNR, CDR2 FQNEAQ (reference sequence). The V and J ends lost 3 bases and 2 bases respectively, with 8 bases between them. CDR3 coding DNA: TGTGCCAGCAGCTTTGGAGGTACTGGGGCCAACGTCCTGACTTTC. Its protein product is CASSFGGTGANVLTF.

The gene calls are TRBV7-2 and TRBJ1-6, with 8 bases aligning to TRBD1. CDR3 size: 17 residues. J lost 3 bases, V lost 5 bases, and 9 bases had no gene match. Germline V gene data show CDR1 as SGHTA and CDR2 as FQGNSA. The chain's CDR3 is CASSKRQGPGYNSPLHF. The CDR3 coding sequence is TGTGCCAGCAGCAAACGACAGGGGCCCGGCTATAATTCACCCCTCCACTTT.

This sequence joins TRBV7-9 and TRBJ2-7, with 10 bases matching TRBD2. The CDR3 runs 12 residues. Per germline, CDR1 SEHNR and CDR2 FQNEAQ (reference sequence). J gave up 5 bases and V 8 bases, and 3 bases lay outside the gene matches. The CDR3 spells CASGLAVHEQYF. CDR3 sequence (DNA): TGTGCCAGCGGACTAGCGGTCCACGAGCAGTACTTC.

The CDR3 reads CASSLAQYYEQYF. CDR3 DNA sequence: TGCGCCAGCAGCTTGGCTCAGTACTACGAGCAGTACTTC. This chain connects TRBV5-1 to TRBJ2-7; D unresolved. This CDR3 has 13 amino acids. Germline V gene data show CDR1 as SGHRS and CDR2 as YFSETQ. V was trimmed by 0 bases and J by 3 bases, leaving 7 bases between them.

V usage is TRBV28 and J usage is TRBJ2-7, with 8 bases fitting TRBD1. Germline-derived CDR1 and CDR2 are MDHEN and SYDVKM. CDR3 length: 18 residues. V lost 6 bases, J lost 1 base, and 17 bases stayed unmatched. CDR3 DNA: TGTGCCAGCAGGACGTTGCCGGGTCTCAGGGGGCCTTCCTACGAGCAGTACTTC. Translating gives CASRTLPGLRGPSYEQYF.

CDR3 in amino acids: CASSPSGGRGWSTDTQYF. The CDR3 DNA follows: TGTGCCAGCAGCCCCTCGGGCGGGAGGGGTTGGAGCACAGATACGCAGTATTTT. The chain is built from TRBV5-6 and TRBJ2-3; 9 bases are a match to TRBD2. The germline gives CDR1 SGHDT, CDR2 YYEEEE. V dropped 4 bases and J dropped 0; count of bases not matched to a gene: 12. The CDR3 runs 18 residues.

The V and J genes are TRBV7-8 and TRBJ2-7; 11 bases agree with TRBD2. The trim removed 3 bases at V and 0 bases at J, leaving 10 bases unmatched. CDR3 length: 18 amino acids. Germline lookup yields CDR1 SGHVS and CDR2 FQNEAQ. CDR3 DNA: TGTGCCAGCAGCTTCAGCCGCTCTAGCGGGGGGACCTCCTACGAGCAGTACTTC. It yields the protein CASSFSRSSGGTSYEQYF.

CDR3 region: CASSFIRDRDTEAFF. The CDR3 DNA is TGTGCCAGTAGTTTTATCCGGGACAGGGACACTGAAGCTTTCTTT. The chain carries TRBV19 and TRBJ1-1; the match to TRBD1 covers 9 bases. Germline loops: CDR1 LNHDA, CDR2 SQIVND (reference sequence). The CDR3 runs 15 residues. Trimming at V came to 5 bases and at J to 3 bases, leaving 7 bases not matched to a gene.